This TCR beta chain was sequenced in a study of blood T cell repertoires in COVID-19. Study overall: There were acute and convalescent COVID-19 samples, and they came from the United States, Italy and Spain. Sources were T cells, B-cell-depleted T cells, or PBMCs; the material itself was cDNA or gDNA.

Original processing methods: Quantification of nucleated cells was approximated via reference gene primer amplification. Clones were sequenced by immunoSEQ multiplex PCR, and TCRdb holds only the in-frame ones, with some missing. V and J calls and clone size are as listed in that table; D and trimming were resolved from the DNA. The table lists under 200,000 clones, 70% to 85% of them singletons. V shed 3 bases and J shed 5 bases, with 7 bases lying between them. This CDR3 is 11 amino acids long. Germline loops: CDR1 DFQATT, CDR2 SNEGSKA (reference sequence). This clone was seen a single time. Sequenced input: peripheral blood. This TCR came from a man between 60 and 70 years old who had recovered from COVID-19. The chain recombines TRBV20-1 with TRBJ1-1, with D possibly being TRBD1 (6 bases). CDR3 nucleotides: TGCAGTGCTAGTACAGGGACTGAAGCTTTCTTT. This encodes CSASTGTEAFF.